This T cell receptor beta chain was identified during a study of molecular identifiers for immune sequencing clone quantification. Broader study findings: Clonotypes topping 20 RNA copies carried over 99% of effector molecules but under 1% of naive ones.

Points on this clonotype: Its target is unknown. At one end, the junction sequence differs from germline, possibly due to a read error.

TCRdb re-analysed the PCR reads in MiXCR, keeping a single row per CDR3 protein. The repertoire has around 460,000 distinct CDR3 sequences, about a fifth of them found once; the top ten carry around 0.86%. This CDR3 is 17 amino acids long. Germline V gives CDR1 LGHNA, CDR2 YSLEER. V is TRBV4-3 and J is TRBJ2-4, with D uncertain. This clonotype was sampled from a human donor in good health. Some libraries in this study had Jurkat cell RNA spiked in. The sequenced material came from naive CD8+ T cells from blood, with Jurkat cell RNA spiked in. Subset denoted: FACS-sorted CD8+CD4-CCR7+CD45RA+ naive T cells. As DNA, the CDR3 is TGCGCCAGCAGCCAAGATACGAGTGGAATAGCCAAAAACATTCAGTGCTTC. Translation gives CASSQDTSGIAKNIQCF.